The next 17 T cell receptor beta chains were all read from a single sample in a study of cytotoxic CD8 clonotypes in ibrutinib-treated CLL. Libraries were prepared by immunoSEQ multiplex PCR; TCRdb keeps only in-frame clonotypes and omits some of them. The repertoire has more than 75,000 clones, around 77% of them found once; the top ten carry around 25%. The sample consisted of PBMCs, taken after 24 months of ibrutinib treatment. Receptor source: a human donor with chronic lymphocytic leukemia.

The J gene is TRBJ2-3, the V gene TRBV15; TRBD2 agrees at 7 bases. After removal of 0 bases from V and 3 bases from J, the junction contained 9 bases not matched to a gene. Germline lookup yields CDR1 LNHNV and CDR2 YYDKDF (reference sequence). CDR3 length: 17 residues. This CDR3 is CATSRDGAGVRTDTQYF. The CDR3 DNA is TGTGCCACCAGCAGAGATGGGGCGGGAGTCCGGACAGATACGCAGTATTTT.

The chain joins TRBV5-1 to TRBJ2-2, with 7 positions matching TRBD1. Per germline, CDR1 SGHRS and CDR2 YFSETQ. The CDR3 spans 14 residues. The V segment lost 4 bases and the J segment 6 bases; nucleotides outside the gene matches: 6. CDR3 coding DNA: TGCGCCAGCAGCGAACGCACAGGGGCCGGGGAGCTGTTTTTT. Amino acid sequence: CASSERTGAGELFF.

This chain connects TRBV28 to TRBJ1-2; tentative D call: TRBD1 (6 bases). The CDR3 is 15 amino acids. V gave up 5 bases and J gave up 4 bases, with 17 bases separating them. CDR1 is MDHEN, CDR2 SYDVKM, per germline. The DNA for the CDR3 is TGTGCCAGCAGTGGGGGTGGACAGAACATCTATGGCTACACCTTC. Protein product: CASSGGGQNIYGYTF.

The chain carries TRBV6-1 and TRBJ2-1, with D unclear. The ends were cut back, 6 bases at V and 5 bases at J, with 14 bases in the middle. The V gene's germline CDR1 is MNHNS and CDR2 SASEGT. This CDR3 is 14 amino acids long. CDR3 sequence reads: CASRLQVFNNEQFF. The CDR3, as DNA: TGTGCCAGCAGGCTCCAGGTTTTTAACAATGAGCAGTTCTTC.

This clone was seen once. The chain combines TRBV30 with TRBJ2-5; 13 nucleotides agree with TRBD2. The CDR3 has 16 amino acids. Per germline, CDR1 GTSNPN and CDR2 SVGIG (reference sequence). The V and J ends lost 2 bases and 2 bases, in that order; junction bases with no gene match: 5. The CDR3 here is CAWSTRTSGRQETQYF. The CDR3 DNA is TGTGCCTGGAGTACCCGGACTAGCGGGAGACAAGAGACCCAGTACTTC.

V is TRBV2 and J is TRBJ1-1; 8 bases map to TRBD1. The CDR3 contains 12 residues. CDR1 and CDR2 (germline): SNHLY, FYNNEI. V lost 11 bases, J lost 0 bases, and 2 bases stayed unmatched. CDR3 coding DNA: TGTGCCCAGGGGGCGGTGAACACTGAAGCTTTCTTT. As protein: CAQGAVNTEAFF.

In its sample, this clone was seen once. The genes are TRBV11-2 and TRBJ1-1, with D uncertain. The CDR3 is 12 amino acids. Germline V gene sequence: CDR1 SGHAT, CDR2 FQNNGV. Trimming stripped 3 bases from V and 8 bases from J, with 10 bases between. CDR3 residues: CASSLIAAEAFF. The DNA for the CDR3 is TGTGCCAGCAGCTTGATCGCAGCCGAAGCTTTCTTT. Using reference TRBV11-2 and TRBJ1-1 for the parts outside the CDR3, the full variable domain is EAGVAQSPRYKIIEKRQSVAFWCNPISGHATLYWYQQILGQGPKLLIQFQNNGVVDDSQLPKDRFSAERLKGVDSTLKIQPAKLEDSAVYLCASSLIAAEAFFGQGTRLTVV.

The gene calls are TRBV21-1 and TRBJ2-7. TRBV21-1 is reported as a pseudogene. The CDR3 contains 10 residues. The CDR3 nucleotides are TGTGCCAGCAGCAGGGACGAGCAGTACTTC. This codes for CASSRDEQYF.

Of note for this clone: The sample carries other DNA sequences with the same CDR3. V and J are TRBV9 and TRBJ2-7, with 8 bases lining up with TRBD2. Losses at the gene ends were 0 bases for V and 2 bases for J; bases not matched to a gene: 4. Germline V CDR1 and CDR2: SGDLS, YYNGEE. The CDR3 has 15 residues. The CDR3 spells CASSVGLAGAYEQYF. CDR3 DNA sequence: TGTGCCAGCAGCGTAGGTCTAGCGGGTGCCTACGAGCAGTACTTC. The full variable domain, completed using reference TRBV9 and TRBJ2-7, is DSGVTQTPKHLITATGQRVTLRCSPRSGDLSVYWYQQSLDQGLQFLIQYYNGEERAKGNILERFSAQQFPDLHSELNLSSLELGDSALYFCASSVGLAGAYEQYFGPGTRLTVT.

V and J are TRBV7-9 and TRBJ2-4; D might be TRBD1 or TRBD2, each matching 5 bases. Trimming left V 4 bases short and J 15 bases short, with 19 bases between. The CDR3 has 13 residues. Germline lookup yields CDR1 SEHNR and CDR2 FQNEAQ (reference sequence). The CDR3 sequence: CASSSASRPGAYF. The CDR3, as DNA: TGTGCCAGCAGCTCGGCGTCCCGGCCCGGGGCGTACTTC.

V gene TRBV7-9 combines with J gene TRBJ1-1; possible D gene TRBD1, 5 bases. The germline V gene encodes CDR1 SEHNR and CDR2 FQNEAQ (reference sequence). V lost 5 bases to trimming and J lost 2 bases, with 15 bases between them. The CDR3 has 15 amino acids. This CDR3 reads CASSPLDRLNTEAFF. The CDR3 nucleotides read TGTGCCAGCAGCCCATTAGACAGACTAAACACTGAAGCTTTCTTT.

CDR3 in amino acids: CASSPPLGTSGMAETQYF. CDR3 bases: TGTGCCAGCAGCCCCCCCCTGGGGACTAGCGGGATGGCGGAGACCCAGTACTTC. The chain has TRBV7-9 and TRBJ2-5, with 13 bases that match TRBD2. Unmatched junction bases numbered 14, after V lost 5 bases and J lost 5 bases. This CDR3 spans 18 amino acids. The germline V gene encodes CDR1 SEHNR and CDR2 FQNEAQ (reference sequence).

The genes are TRBV27 and TRBJ2-7, with 10 bases matching TRBD2. V lost 4 bases, J lost 1 base, and 4 bases stayed unmatched. The CDR3 covers 15 residues. Germline V gene sequence: CDR1 MNHEY, CDR2 SMNVEV (reference sequence). In DNA, the CDR3 is TGTGCCAGCAGTTATCAAGCGGGAGGGTCCTACGAGCAGTACTTC. This sequence encodes CASSYQAGGSYEQYF.

This clone was seen more than once but under ten times. Other nucleotide sequences in the sample specify the same CDR3. V is TRBV6-1 and J is TRBJ2-7; either TRBD1 or TRBD2 may supply D (6 bases each). This CDR3 has 14 amino acids. In germline, CDR1 is MNHNS, CDR2 SASEGT. The V end lost 4 bases, the J end lost 2 bases, and 12 bases lay between the germline ends. CDR3 DNA sequence: TGTGCCAGCAGTGGAAGGGGGGCAGCCTACGAGCAGTACTTC. It is translated as CASSGRGAAYEQYF.

The V call is TRBV19, the J call TRBJ2-3, with D unclear. CDR3 size: 14 residues. Trimming removed 1 base from V and 3 bases from J, with 8 bases in between. Looked up from germline, CDR1 is LNHDA and CDR2 is SQIVND (reference sequence). The DNA of the CDR3 is TGTGCCAGTAGTATAGGAGAGAGAACAGATACGCAGTATTTT. Protein product: CASSIGERTDTQYF.

V and J are TRBV4-1 and TRBJ2-1; 13 bases are shared with TRBD2. The CDR3 is 18 amino acids. CDR1 is MGHRA and CDR2 is YSYEKL in the germline V gene. Losses at the gene ends were 3 bases for V and 5 bases for J; bases not matched to a gene: 10. The CDR3 coding sequence is TGCGCCAGCAGCCAGCAAGGACTAGCGGGAGTGGGCAACAATGAGCAGTTCTTC. Its translation: CASSQQGLAGVGNNEQFF.

The J gene is TRBJ2-1, the V gene TRBV28, with D possibly being TRBD2 (6 bases). Germline loops: CDR1 MDHEN, CDR2 SYDVKM. CDR3 length: 16 amino acids. Trimming took off 2 bases at V and 1 base at J, with 12 bases between the two ends. The CDR3 coding sequence is TGTGCCAGCAGTTTACCGGGACTTCTATCCTACAATGAGCAGTTCTTC. Translation: CASSLPGLLSYNEQFF.